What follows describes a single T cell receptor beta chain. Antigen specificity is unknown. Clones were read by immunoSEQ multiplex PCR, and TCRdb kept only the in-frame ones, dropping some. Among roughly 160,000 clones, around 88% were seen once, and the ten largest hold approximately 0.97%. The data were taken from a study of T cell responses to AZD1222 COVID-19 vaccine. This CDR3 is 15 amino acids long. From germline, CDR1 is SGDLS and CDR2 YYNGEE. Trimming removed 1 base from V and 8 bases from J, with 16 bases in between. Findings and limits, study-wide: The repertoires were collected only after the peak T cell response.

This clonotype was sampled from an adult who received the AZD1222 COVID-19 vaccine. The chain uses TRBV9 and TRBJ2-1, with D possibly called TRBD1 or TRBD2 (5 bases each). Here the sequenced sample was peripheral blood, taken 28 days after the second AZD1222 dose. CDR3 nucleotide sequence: TGTGCCAGCAGCGTAAATGGGGCGCCCGGGGATGAGCAGTTCTTC. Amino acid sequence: CASSVNGAPGDEQFF.